This note documents a single T cell receptor beta chain sequence. Its target antigen remains unknown. The record has no base qualities; no much larger clone is one base away. TCRbeta CDR3 regions were amplified from genomic DNA by means of the immunoSEQ Assay, a bias-controlled multiplex PCR. Concerning the study's data processing: Within the assay, amplification of reference gene primers was used to estimate how many nucleated cells each sample contained. To quantify the absolute abundance of each unique TCRbeta CDR3 rearrangement, sequence reads were collapsed and filtered. Productive Simpson clonality was computed per sample as the square root of Simpson's diversity index over productive rearrangements. TCRdb's version of the immuneACCESS table is confined to in-frame rearrangements and falls short of the full clone set. An unresolved V gene accounts for under half of the shortfall where checked; the remainder is of unknown origin. V, J and clone size derive from that table, while D and trimming were established from the DNA sequence. This sample holds a few hundred thousand clones; 86% were observed only once. The ten largest clones represent more than 8.5% of the sample.

The entry originates in a study of blood T cell repertoires in COVID-19 (dated by TCRdb to 2019 to 2021). Concerning the study at large: Samples from collaborators originated in the United States, Italy and Spain and spanned both the acute and convalescent phases of COVID-19. Subjects who had been exposed to COVID-19, were actively infected with it, or had recovered from it provided the deeply sampled blood TCRbeta repertoires that made up the dataset. The sample metadata nearly always contained a de-identified subject ID, COVID-19 status, age in years and sex. Where available, HLA class I and class II types were obtained from metadata supplied by the sample provider rather than from assay-based typing. The material from the prospective study consisted of cDNA or gDNA derived from T cells, B-cell-depleted T cells, or PBMCs. A freely available public database, intended as a resource for researchers studying the immune response to SARS-CoV-2, is where the repertoires were released. Samples came from the ongoing ImmuneRACE study (first 160 participants) plus 1,254 subjects from 6 global collaborators.

From cysteine to phenylalanine, the CDR3 is 15 amino acids long. Here the CDR3 DNA is all that survives: 45 bases in frame from base 1. Looking up the germline V gene (reference sequence) yields CDR1 SGHKS and CDR2 YYEKEE. V is cut by 2 bases and J by 13 bases, and the space between the germline ends is 24 bases. One collaborating source in Seattle enrolled patients while the patients were actively infected and followed the patients over time throughout the course of disease. Collaborating institutions collected whole blood in K2EDTA tubes following their own protocols. For TCRbeta analysis, collaborator samples were shipped as frozen whole blood, as isolated PBMCs, or as DNA extracted from either sample type. What the authors observed across the whole study: How much clinical and demographic metadata was included differed by source and by participant, and the metadata was provided uncurated.

The specimen was peripheral blood. Recombination connected TRBV5-5 to TRBJ1-2, and perhaps TRBD1 as D gene, on 6 matching bases. The sequence was collected from a woman aged 45-60 years with COVID-19, enrolled during active disease. CDR3 loop: CASSFSTRPPRGITF. The DNA is TGTGCCAGCAGCTTCAGCACTCGGCCCCCAAGGGGGATCACCTTC.